This note documents a single T cell receptor (beta chain) sequence. The antigen remains undetermined. Via MiXCR, TCRdb re-called the RT-PCR reads, giving one row per CDR3 protein. The table lists under 800,000 distinct CDR3 sequences, about 14% of them singletons. This specimen belongs to a study of response to subunit inactivated influenza vaccine. General study results and limits: The authors put forward the suggestion that each seasonal influenza vaccination may bring in only a limited number of new T cells.

The ends lost 0 bases at V and 2 bases at J; junction bases unmatched: 3. This CDR3 spans 17 amino acids. CDR1 and CDR2 from the germline V gene are SGHTA and FQGNSA. The clonotype comes from a man in his forties or fifties who received an inactivated influenza vaccine. Sequenced material: PBMCs from blood, taken less than 15 days before vaccination. The chain couples TRBV7-2 to TRBJ2-1; 11 positions match TRBD2. Here the CDR3 reads CASSLALSGRAYNEQFF. The CDR3 DNA reads as TGTGCCAGCAGCTTAGCCCTTAGCGGGAGGGCCTACAATGAGCAGTTCTTC.